Below are 14 T cell receptor beta chains sequenced from a single sample in a study of blood T cell repertoires in COVID-19. Sequencing used immunoSEQ multiplex PCR; TCRdb keeps in-frame clones, though not all of them. Counted here are more than 90,000 clones, about two thirds occurring once; the ten biggest clones make up under 30%. Material for sequencing was peripheral blood. The receptor source for this set is a woman aged 60 to 75 in a cohort sampled during active or convalescent COVID-19.

This clone was observed once. Distinct nucleotide sequences in the sample also encode this CDR3. This sequence joins TRBV9 and TRBJ1-2, with 7 bases aligning to TRBD1. The CDR3 spans 14 residues. The V gene's germline CDR1 is SGDLS and CDR2 YYNGEE. The junction had 3 bases not matched to a gene; V was cut back by 2 bases and J by 2 bases. The CDR3 is CASSVTQGNYGYTF. CDR3 DNA sequence: TGTGCCAGCAGCGTGACACAGGGGAACTATGGCTACACCTTC. Combining the CDR3 with reference TRBV9 and TRBJ1-2 gives the whole variable domain DSGVTQTPKHLITATGQRVTLRCSPRSGDLSVYWYQQSLDQGLQFLIQYYNGEERAKGNILERFSAQQFPDLHSELNLSSLELGDSALYFCASSVTQGNYGYTFGSGTRLTVV.

The chain combines TRBV18 with TRBJ2-1; tentatively, D is TRBD1 (5 bases). Trimming removed 0 bases at V and 0 bases at J, with 9 bases between. Per germline, CDR1 KGHSH and CDR2 LQKENI. CDR3 size: 16 residues. The CDR3 coding sequence is TGTGCCAGCTCACCACCTTGGGGCAGCTCCTACAATGAGCAGTTCTTC. Translated: CASSPPWGSSYNEQFF. The variable domain in full, with the rest retrieved from reference TRBV18 and TRBJ2-1, is NAGVMQNPRHLVRRRGQEARLRCSPMKGHSHVYWYRQLPEEGLKFMVYLQKENIIDESGMPKERFSAEFPKEGPSILRIQQVVRGDSAAYFCASSPPWGSSYNEQFFGPGTRLTVL.

The chain combines TRBV7-9 with TRBJ2-7; D might be TRBD2 (7 bases). The CDR3 extends over 16 amino acids. Germline assignment: CDR1 SEHNR and CDR2 FQNEAQ (reference sequence). V was pared by 6 bases and J by 0 bases, with 18 bases between. The CDR3 coding sequence is TGTGCCAGCAGGGGTGGTGGCGGGGGCTCCTCCTACGAGCAGTACTTC. It encodes CASRGGGGGSSYEQYF.

The CDR3 nucleotides read TGTGCCAGCAGCTTGGTAGGCAGCGGGGGGGCGGATACGCAGTATTTT. Protein sequence: CASSLVGSGGADTQYF. The rearrangement links TRBV5-6 to TRBJ2-3, with 10 nucleotides matching TRBD2. Looked up from germline, CDR1 is SGHDT and CDR2 is YYEEEE. J gave up 6 bases and V 0 bases, and 7 bases lay outside the gene matches. This CDR3 region has 16 residues.

This clone came up once. The V call is TRBV12-5, the J call TRBJ1-5; 8 nucleotides match TRBD1. Per the germline V gene, CDR1 is LGHNT and CDR2 is FRNRAP. V lost 6 bases and J lost 5; bases outside the gene matches: 9. There are 15 residues in the CDR3. The CDR3 DNA sequence: TGTGCTAGTGGACAAGGACAGGGATGGGATCAGCCCCAGCATTTT. Amino acid sequence: CASGQGQGWDQPQHF.

This clone was detected only a few times. The chain recombines TRBV5-4 with TRBJ2-2; D call uncertain. Looked up from germline, CDR1 is SGHNT and CDR2 is YYREEE (reference sequence). Trimming took 3 bases from V and 0 from J, leaving 12 bases between them. The CDR3 totals 16 residues. The CDR3 region is CASSSRRSSNTGELFF. The CDR3 bases are TGTGCCAGCAGCTCTCGCAGGTCTTCGAACACCGGGGAGCTGTTTTTT. The full variable domain, completed using reference TRBV5-4 and TRBJ2-2, is ETGVTQSPTHLIKTRGQQVTLRCSSQSGHNTVSWYQQALGQGPQFIFQYYREEENGRGNFPPRFSGLQFPNYSSELNVNALELDDSALYLCASSSRRSSNTGELFFGEGSRLTVL.

The rearrangement uses TRBV7-2 and TRBJ2-7, with 10 bases identical to TRBD2. The last part of the DNA fits TRBJ2-1 better; the J call may be wrong. This CDR3 spans 15 amino acids. Per germline, CDR1 SGHTA and CDR2 FQGNSA. The CDR3 sequence is CASSLSGGDYNEQFF. The DNA for the CDR3 is TGTGCCAGCAGCTTAAGCGGGGGGGACTACAATGAGCAGTTCTTC.

A few counts support this clone. The chain links TRBV19 to TRBJ2-6; TRBD1 matches 8 bases. Germline values: CDR1 LNHDA, CDR2 SQIVND (reference sequence). The CDR3 length is 17 residues. J was trimmed by 0 bases and V by 5 bases; bases with no gene match: 6. Written as DNA, the CDR3 is TGTGCCAGTAGTGAGGGACAGGCCGTCTCTGGGGCCAACGTCCTGACTTTC. It specifies CASSEGQAVSGANVLTF.

This clone has only a few counts. The chain is built from TRBV27 and TRBJ1-2; D perhaps matches TRBD1 (6 bases). CDR3 length: 11 residues. In germline, CDR1 is MNHEY, CDR2 SMNVEV (reference sequence). Trimming stripped 10 bases from V and 5 bases from J, with 11 bases between. CDR3 in DNA: TGTGCCACCGGGACATTTTATGGCTACACCTTC. Amino acid sequence: CATGTFYGYTF.

V and J are TRBV6-2 or TRBV6-3 and TRBJ1-5, with D maybe TRBD1 (5 bases). This CDR3 contains 16 residues. The V end lost 0 bases, the J end lost 2 bases, and 11 bases lay between the germline ends. Germline V gives CDR1 MNHEY, CDR2 SVGEGT. The DNA for the CDR3 is TGTGCCAGCAGTTACTCTCCCAGGGTGGGCAATCAGCCCCAGCATTTT. Its protein product is CASSYSPRVGNQPQHF.

This clone was seen a few times. V gene TRBV6-4 combines with J gene TRBJ2-6, with a tentative D call TRBD2 (6 bases). The germline V gene has CDR1 MRHNA and CDR2 SNTAGT. Deletions cut 0 bases from V and 2 bases from J, with 8 bases between. This CDR3 has 16 amino acids. Here the CDR3 reads CASSDSSGAGANVLTF. CDR3 nucleotides: TGTGCCAGCAGTGACTCATCGGGGGCTGGGGCCAACGTCCTGACTTTC.

This rearrangement joins TRBV28 to TRBJ2-5; maybe TRBD1 (5 bases). The germline V gene has CDR1 MDHEN and CDR2 SYDVKM. Between the trimmed V and J ends, which lost 5 bases and 8 bases, there was a span of 12 bases. The CDR3 is 12 amino acids. CDR3 DNA: TGTGCCAGCAGTGGTCAGGGTGGTACCCAGTACTTC. This gives the protein CASSGQGGTQYF.

The chain employs TRBV7-9 and TRBJ1-3; D unresolved. Trimming stripped 5 bases from V and 0 bases from J, with 20 bases between. Germline loops: CDR1 SEHNR, CDR2 FQNEAQ (reference sequence). The CDR3 runs 18 residues. DNA of the CDR3: TGTGCCAGCAGCCATCTGAGTCCTACTCTCACCTCTGGAAACACCATATATTTT. Protein: CASSHLSPTLTSGNTIYF. Using reference TRBV7-9 and TRBJ1-3 for the parts outside the CDR3, the full variable domain is DTGVSQNPRHKITKRGQNVTFRCDPISEHNRLYWYRQTLGQGPEFLTYFQNEAQLEKSRLLSDRFSAERPKGSFSTLEIQRTEQGDSAMYLCASSHLSPTLTSGNTIYFGEGSWLTVV.

The rearrangement links TRBV7-2 to TRBJ2-5; 7 bases fit TRBD1. The CDR3 extends over 13 amino acids. Germline loops: CDR1 SGHTA, CDR2 FQGNSA. V lost 3 bases to trimming and J lost 4 bases; unmatched junction nucleotides: 2. CDR3 DNA: TGTGCCAGCAGCTTCTGGACAGGAGAGACCCAGTACTTC. Its translation is CASSFWTGETQYF.